This TCR beta chain was obtained from a study of PD-L1 blockade in urothelial cancer. Documented time point: pretreatment peripheral blood. Locally advanced or metastatic urothelial carcinoma was diagnosed in the patients. There were between 1 and 8 samples from each patient, taken pretreatment and on-treatment. Assay used: immunoSEQ multiplex PCR; TCRdb lists only in-frame clones, some missing. Of around 100,000 clones listed, around nine tenths are singletons. There are 16 residues in the CDR3. Germline values: CDR1 SGHTA, CDR2 FQGTGA. V lost 4 bases, J lost 3 bases, and 9 bases stayed unmatched. Notes on the study in general: For durable-benefit patients, tumor-associated blood clones expanded more at 3 weeks.

Details on this clone: Its antigen is as yet unknown.

The rearrangement uses TRBV7-3 and TRBJ2-1; 7 nucleotides line up with TRBD2. Source: PBMCs, taken around atezolizumab (anti-PD-L1) treatment. This TCR was recovered from a man between 60 and 70 years old with urothelial cancer. The CDR3 nucleotides read TGTGCCAGCAGCTCCAACGGGCTAGCGGACTACAATGAGCAGTTCTTC. This codes for CASSSNGLADYNEQFF.